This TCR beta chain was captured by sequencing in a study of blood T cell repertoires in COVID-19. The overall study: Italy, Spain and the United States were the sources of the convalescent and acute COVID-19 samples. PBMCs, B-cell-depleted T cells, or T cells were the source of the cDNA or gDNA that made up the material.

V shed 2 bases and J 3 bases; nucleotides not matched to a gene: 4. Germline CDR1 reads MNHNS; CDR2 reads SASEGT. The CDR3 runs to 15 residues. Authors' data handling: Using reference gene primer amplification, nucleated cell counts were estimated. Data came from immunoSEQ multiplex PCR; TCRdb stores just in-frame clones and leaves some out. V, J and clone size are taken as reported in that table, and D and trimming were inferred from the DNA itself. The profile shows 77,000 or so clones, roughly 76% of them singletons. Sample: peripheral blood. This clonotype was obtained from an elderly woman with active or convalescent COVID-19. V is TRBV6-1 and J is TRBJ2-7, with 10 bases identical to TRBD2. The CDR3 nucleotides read TGTGCCAGCAGTGAACTAGCGGGGGACCTCTACGAGCAGTACTTC. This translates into CASSELAGDLYEQYF.